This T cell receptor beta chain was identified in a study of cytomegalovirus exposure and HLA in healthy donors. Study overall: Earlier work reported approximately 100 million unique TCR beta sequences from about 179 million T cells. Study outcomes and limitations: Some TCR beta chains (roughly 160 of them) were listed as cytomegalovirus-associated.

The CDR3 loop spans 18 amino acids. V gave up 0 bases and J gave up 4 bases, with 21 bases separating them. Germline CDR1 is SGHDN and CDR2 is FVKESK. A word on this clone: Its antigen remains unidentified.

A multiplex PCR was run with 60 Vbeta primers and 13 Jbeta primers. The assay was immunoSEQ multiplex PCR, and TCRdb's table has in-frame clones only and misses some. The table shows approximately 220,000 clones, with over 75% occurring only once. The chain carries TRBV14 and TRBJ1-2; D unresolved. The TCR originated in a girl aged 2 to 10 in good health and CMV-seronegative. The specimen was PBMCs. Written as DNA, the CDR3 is TGTGCCAGCAGCCAAGAGGTCCAGGCTTTGTTTTGGTGCTATGGCTACACCTTC. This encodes CASSQEVQALFWCYGYTF.